The clone carrying this T cell receptor beta chain was seen a few times. The data stem from a study of T-cell reconstitution after alpha-beta-depleted transplantation in children. This sample's TCRbeta library carried unique molecular identifier barcodes. TCRdb reprocessed the PCR reads with MiXCR, giving one entry per CDR3 protein. The sample lists approximately 590,000 distinct CDR3 sequences, over 9.5% occurring once. The V gene's germline CDR1 is SGHTA and CDR2 FQGNSA. This CDR3 is 16 amino acids long. Trimming pared 1 base from V and 0 bases from J, leaving 11 bases between. Sequences were derived from PBMCs from the stem cell graft donor, sampled from the stem cell graft. The chain recombines TRBV7-2 with TRBJ2-3, with unresolved D. The sequence came from a human donor who donated a stem cell graft to a child with acute myeloid leukemia. The CDR3 DNA sequence: TGTGCCAGCAGCTTAGATAAGGGCACTAGCACAGATACGCAGTATTTT. This gives the protein CASSLDKGTSTDTQYF.